This T cell receptor (beta chain) was captured in a study of cytomegalovirus exposure and HLA in healthy donors. Turning to the study itself: In a later analysis, it was reported that the approximately 120 validation repertoires had been produced on the same platform as the 550 to 700 repertoires belonging to the first cohort.

Here immunoSEQ multiplex PCR was the method, and the copy in TCRdb shows in-frame clones only, minus some. The sample lists approximately 71,000 clones; over 90% were seen once. The CDR3 totals 15 residues. Germline-derived CDR1 and CDR2 are MDHEN and SYDVKM. The trim removed 3 bases at V and 5 bases at J, leaving 7 bases unmatched. The J gene is TRBJ1-5, the V gene TRBV28, with 7 bases aligning to TRBD1. The receptor was derived from a young woman in good health and CMV-seronegative. What was sequenced was PBMCs. The CDR3 loop reads CASSFAGGDDQPQHF. As DNA, the CDR3 is TGTGCCAGCAGTTTTGCAGGGGGAGATGATCAGCCCCAGCATTTT.